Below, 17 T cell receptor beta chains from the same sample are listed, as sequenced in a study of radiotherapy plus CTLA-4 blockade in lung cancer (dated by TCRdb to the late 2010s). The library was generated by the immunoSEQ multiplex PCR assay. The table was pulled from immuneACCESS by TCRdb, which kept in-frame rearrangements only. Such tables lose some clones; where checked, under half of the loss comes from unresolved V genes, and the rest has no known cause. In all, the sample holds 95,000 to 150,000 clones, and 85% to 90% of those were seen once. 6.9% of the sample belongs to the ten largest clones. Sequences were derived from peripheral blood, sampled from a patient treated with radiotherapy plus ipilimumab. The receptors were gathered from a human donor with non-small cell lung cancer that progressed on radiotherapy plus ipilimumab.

The CDR3 coding sequence is TGTGCCAGCAGCTTGGTTTCCGGCTACGAGCAGTACTTC. This sequence encodes CASSLVSGYEQYF. This rearrangement joins TRBV5-4 to TRBJ2-7; D gene ambiguous. The CDR3 is 13 amino acids. CDR1 is SGHNT and CDR2 is YYREEE in the germline V gene (reference sequence). Trimming removed 0 bases from V and 3 bases from J, with 7 bases in between.

The CDR3 spells CASSRQGAGQPQHF. CDR3 DNA sequence: TGTGCCAGCTCACGTCAGGGCGCGGGTCAGCCCCAGCATTTT. The chain is built from TRBV18 and TRBJ1-5; TRBD1 might be the D (5 bases). The V and J ends lost 4 bases and 6 bases respectively, with 13 bases between them. The germline V gene has CDR1 KGHSH and CDR2 LQKENI. The CDR3 sequence is 14 residues long.

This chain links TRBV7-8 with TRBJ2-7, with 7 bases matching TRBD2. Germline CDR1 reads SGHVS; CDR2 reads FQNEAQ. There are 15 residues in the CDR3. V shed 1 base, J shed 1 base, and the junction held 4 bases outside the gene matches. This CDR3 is CASSLGGGGSYEQYF. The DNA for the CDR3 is TGTGCCAGCAGCTTAGGCGGCGGGGGTTCCTACGAGCAGTACTTC.

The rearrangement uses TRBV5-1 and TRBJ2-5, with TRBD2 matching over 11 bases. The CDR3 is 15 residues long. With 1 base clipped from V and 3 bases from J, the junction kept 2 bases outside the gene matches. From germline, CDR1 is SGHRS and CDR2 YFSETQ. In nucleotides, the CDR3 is TGCGCCAGCAGCTTGAGTAGCGGGAGGGAAGAGACCCAGTACTTC. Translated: CASSLSSGREETQYF.

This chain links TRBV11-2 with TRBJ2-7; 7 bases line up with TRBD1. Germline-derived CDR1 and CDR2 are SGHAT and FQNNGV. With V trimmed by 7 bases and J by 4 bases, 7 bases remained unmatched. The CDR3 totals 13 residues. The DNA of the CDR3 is TGTGCCAGCACCCCCCGGGACAGATACGAGCAGTACTTC. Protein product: CASTPRDRYEQYF.

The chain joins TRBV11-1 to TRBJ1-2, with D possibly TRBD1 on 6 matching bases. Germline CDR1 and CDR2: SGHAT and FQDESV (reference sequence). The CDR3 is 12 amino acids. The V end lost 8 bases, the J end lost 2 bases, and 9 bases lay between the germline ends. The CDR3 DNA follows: TGTGCCAGCGCACAGGGAAACTATGGCTACACCTTC. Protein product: CASAQGNYGYTF.

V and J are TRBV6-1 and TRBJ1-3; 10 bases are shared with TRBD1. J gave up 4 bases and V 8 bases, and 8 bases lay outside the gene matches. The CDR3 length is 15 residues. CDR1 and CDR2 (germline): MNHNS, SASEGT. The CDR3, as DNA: TGTGCCAGCGCCCGACAGGGGGCTAGAGGAAACACCATATATTTT. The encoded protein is CASARQGARGNTIYF.

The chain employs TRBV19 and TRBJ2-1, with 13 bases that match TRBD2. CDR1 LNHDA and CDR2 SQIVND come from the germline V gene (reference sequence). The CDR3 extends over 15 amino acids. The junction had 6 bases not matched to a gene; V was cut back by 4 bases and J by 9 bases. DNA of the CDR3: TGTGCCAGTAGTACCACTAGCGGGAGGGGAACTGAGCAGTTCTTC. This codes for CASSTTSGRGTEQFF. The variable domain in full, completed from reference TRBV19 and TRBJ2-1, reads DGGITQSPKYLFRKEGQNVTLSCEQNLNHDAMYWYRQDPGQGLRLIYYSQIVNDFQKGDIAEGYSVSREKKESFPLTVTSAQKNPTAFYLCASSTTSGRGTEQFFGPGTRLTVL.

The CDR3 spells CASSLGRIYNEQFF. In nucleotides, the CDR3 is TGTGCCAGCAGTTTAGGACGGATATACAATGAGCAGTTCTTC. The chain couples TRBV27 to TRBJ2-1; no reliable D call. This CDR3 is built from 14 residues. V was trimmed by 2 bases and J by 4 bases, leaving 9 bases between them. Germline V gene sequence: CDR1 MNHEY, CDR2 SMNVEV (reference sequence).

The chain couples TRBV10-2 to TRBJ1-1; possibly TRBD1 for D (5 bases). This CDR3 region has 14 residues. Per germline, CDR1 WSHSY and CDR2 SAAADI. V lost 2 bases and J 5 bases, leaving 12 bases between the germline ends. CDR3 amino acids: CASSERGRRTEAFF. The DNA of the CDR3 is TGCGCCAGCAGTGAGCGGGGCCGGAGGACTGAAGCTTTCTTT.

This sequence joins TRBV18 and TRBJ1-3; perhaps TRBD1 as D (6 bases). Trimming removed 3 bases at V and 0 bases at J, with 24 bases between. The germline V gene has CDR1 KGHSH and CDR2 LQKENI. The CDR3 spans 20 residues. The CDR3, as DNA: TGTGCCAGCTCACCTCTACAGGGTGTAAATCGAGGGGCCTCTGGAAACACCATATATTTT. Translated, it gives CASSPLQGVNRGASGNTIYF. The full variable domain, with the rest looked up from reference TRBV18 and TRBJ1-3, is NAGVMQNPRHLVRRRGQEARLRCSPMKGHSHVYWYRQLPEEGLKFMVYLQKENIIDESGMPKERFSAEFPKEGPSILRIQQVVRGDSAAYFCASSPLQGVNRGASGNTIYFGEGSWLTVV.

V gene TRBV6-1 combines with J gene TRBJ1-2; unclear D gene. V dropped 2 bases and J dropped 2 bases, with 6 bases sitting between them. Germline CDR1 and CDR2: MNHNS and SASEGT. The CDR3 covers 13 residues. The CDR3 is CASSELSNYGYTF. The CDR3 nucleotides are TGTGCCAGCAGTGAACTATCGAACTATGGCTACACCTTC.

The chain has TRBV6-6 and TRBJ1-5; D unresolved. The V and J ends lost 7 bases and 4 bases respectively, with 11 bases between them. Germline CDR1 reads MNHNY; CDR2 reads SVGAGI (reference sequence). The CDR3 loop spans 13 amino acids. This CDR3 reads CASTRPPNQPQHF. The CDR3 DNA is TGTGCCAGCACCCGACCGCCGAATCAGCCCCAGCATTTT.

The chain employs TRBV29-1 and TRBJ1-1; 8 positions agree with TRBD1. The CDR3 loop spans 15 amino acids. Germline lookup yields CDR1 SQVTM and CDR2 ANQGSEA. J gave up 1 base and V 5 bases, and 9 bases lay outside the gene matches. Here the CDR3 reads CSVFRGTGANTEAFF. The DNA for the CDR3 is TGCAGCGTTTTTAGGGGGACAGGCGCGAACACTGAAGCTTTCTTT.

The CDR3 nucleotides read TGTGCCAGCAGCTCCTCGCTTTTGGGATTTTCAGATACGCAGTATTTT. As protein: CASSSSLLGFSDTQYF. The chain combines TRBV7-9 with TRBJ2-3; no clear D. Germline CDR1 and CDR2: SEHNR and FQNEAQ (reference sequence). The CDR3 extends over 16 amino acids. V lost 4 bases and J lost 4, with 18 bases in between.

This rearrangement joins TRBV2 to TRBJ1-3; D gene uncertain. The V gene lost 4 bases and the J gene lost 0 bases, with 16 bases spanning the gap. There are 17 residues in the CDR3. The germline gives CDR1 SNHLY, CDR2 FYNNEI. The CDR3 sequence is CASSALLTLTSGNTIYF. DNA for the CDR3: TGTGCCAGCAGTGCCTTACTGACACTGACCTCTGGAAACACCATATATTTT.

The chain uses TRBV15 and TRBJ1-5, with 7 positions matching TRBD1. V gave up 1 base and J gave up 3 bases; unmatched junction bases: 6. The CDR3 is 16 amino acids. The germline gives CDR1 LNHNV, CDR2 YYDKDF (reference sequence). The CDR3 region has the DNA TGTGCCACCAGCAGAGTCGCGGGGACAGACAATCAGCCCCAGCATTTT. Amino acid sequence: CATSRVAGTDNQPQHF.